This TCR beta chain came from a study of T-cell reconstitution after alpha-beta-depleted transplantation in children. The CDR3 spans 17 residues. Germline values: CDR1 SGHRS, CDR2 YFSETQ. V was shortened by 0 bases and J by 3 bases, with 19 bases between the two germline ends. Molecular barcoding with unique molecular identifiers was used for the TCRbeta library. TCRdb redid the calling of the PCR reads with MiXCR, one entry per CDR3 protein. The top ten clones hold 35% to 40% of a sample with about 580,000 distinct CDR3 sequences, over 20% of them seen once. Points from the study as a whole: It was reported that alpha-beta T cells came from several hundred expanded graft clones (about two months after transplant). T-cell numbers and diversity, one year after transplant, stemmed largely from T cells that were newly produced. Several patients had high TCRbeta diversity at day 60; it came from surviving recipient T cells and thymic progenitors.

This clonotype has only a few counts. Its antigen is currently unknown. Sequencing was performed on PBMCs, taken before TCRalphabeta/CD19-depleted stem cell transplant. The J gene is TRBJ2-7, the V gene TRBV5-1; D call uncertain. The sequence was obtained from a boy under two years old with Wiskott-Aldrich syndrome, due to receive a stem cell transplant. This chain's CDR3 is CASSLAPILLRSYEQYF. CDR3 sequence (DNA): TGCGCCAGCAGCTTGGCGCCAATTCTCTTGCGGAGCTACGAGCAGTACTTC.